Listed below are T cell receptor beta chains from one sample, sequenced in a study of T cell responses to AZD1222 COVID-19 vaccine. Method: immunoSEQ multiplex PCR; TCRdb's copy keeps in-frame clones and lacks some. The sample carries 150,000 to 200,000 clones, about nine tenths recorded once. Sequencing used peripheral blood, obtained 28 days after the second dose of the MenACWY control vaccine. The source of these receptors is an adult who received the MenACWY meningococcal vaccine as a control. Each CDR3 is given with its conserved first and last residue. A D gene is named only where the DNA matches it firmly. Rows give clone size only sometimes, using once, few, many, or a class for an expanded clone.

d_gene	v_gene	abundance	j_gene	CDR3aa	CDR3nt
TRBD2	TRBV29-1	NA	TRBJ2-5	CSVDTSARETQYF	TGCAGCGTTGATACTAGCGCTAGGGAGACCCAGTACTTC
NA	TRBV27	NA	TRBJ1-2	CASSSPGDYGYTF	TGTGCCAGCAGTTCCCCAGGGGACTATGGCTACACCTTC
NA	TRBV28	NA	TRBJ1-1	CASSLLREAFF	TGTGCCAGCAGTTTATTACGCGAAGCTTTCTTT
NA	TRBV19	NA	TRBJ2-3	CASSRSGTSTDTQYF	TGTGCCAGTAGTAGATCAGGTACTAGCACAGATACGCAGTATTTT
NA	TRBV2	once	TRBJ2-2	CASRGRLNTGELFF	TGTGCCAGCAGGGGGCGATTGAACACCGGGGAGCTGTTTTTT
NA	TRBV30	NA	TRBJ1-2	CAWSINQENGYTF	TGTGCCTGGAGTATTAATCAAGAGAATGGCTACACCTTC
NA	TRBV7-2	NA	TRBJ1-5	CASSLLQGSQPQHF	TGTGCCAGCAGCCTCCTGCAGGGGAGTCAGCCCCAGCATTTT
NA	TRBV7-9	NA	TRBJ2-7	CASSLGSRAYEQYF	TGTGCCAGCAGCTTGGGCTCAAGGGCCTACGAGCAGTACTTC
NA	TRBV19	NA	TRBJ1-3	CASSLTGTKGNTIYF	TGTGCCAGTAGTTTGACAGGAACGAAAGGAAACACCATATATTTT
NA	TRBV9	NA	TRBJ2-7	CASSVGGATSYEQYF	TGTGCCAGCAGCGTGGGGGGGGCGACCTCCTACGAGCAGTACTTC
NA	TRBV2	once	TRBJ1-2	CASSEALLVGGYTF	TGTGCCAGCAGTGAAGCGCTTCTTGTCGGCGGCTACACCTTC
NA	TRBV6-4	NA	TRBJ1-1	CASSNYSSIATEAFF	TGTGCCAGCAGTAATTATAGTTCGATCGCCACTGAAGCTTTCTTT
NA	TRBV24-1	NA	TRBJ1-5	CATSDPRASGQPQHF	TGTGCCACCAGTGATCCCCGGGCCTCGGGGCAGCCCCAGCATTTT
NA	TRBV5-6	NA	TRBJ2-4	CASSFSGAKNIQYF	TGTGCCAGCAGCTTTTCGGGAGCCAAAAACATTCAGTACTTC
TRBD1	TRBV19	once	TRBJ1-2	CASSVSGGRGYTF	TGTGCCAGTAGCGTTTCAGGGGGACGAGGCTACACCTTC
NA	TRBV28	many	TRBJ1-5	CASDGAGQPQHF	TGTGCCAGCGACGGGGCGGGACAGCCCCAGCATTTT
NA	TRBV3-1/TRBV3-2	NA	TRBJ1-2	CASSQDDKHYGYTF	TGTGCCAGCAGCCAAGATGACAAGCACTATGGCTACACCTTC
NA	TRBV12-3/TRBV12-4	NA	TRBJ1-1	CASSFGENTEAFF	TGTGCCAGCAGTTTCGGAGAGAACACTGAAGCTTTCTTT
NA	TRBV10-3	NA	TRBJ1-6	CAISESNSPLHF	TGTGCCATCAGTGAGAGTAATTCACCCCTCCACTTT
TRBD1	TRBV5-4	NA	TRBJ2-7	CASSVPGQGPYEQYF	TGTGCCAGCAGCGTACCGGGACAGGGCCCCTACGAGCAGTACTTC
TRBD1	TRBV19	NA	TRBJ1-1	CASSMDREGTEAFF	TGTGCCAGTAGTATGGACAGGGAAGGGACTGAAGCTTTCTTT
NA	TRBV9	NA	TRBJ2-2	CASSVSPGGSFTGELFF	TGTGCCAGCAGCGTATCGCCAGGGGGGAGCTTCACCGGGGAGCTGTTTTTT
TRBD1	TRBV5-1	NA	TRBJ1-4	CASSSQDRAINEKLFF	TGCGCCAGCAGCTCGCAGGACAGGGCCATCAATGAAAAACTGTTTTTT
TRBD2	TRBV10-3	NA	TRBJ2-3	CAISLLADPSTDTQYF	TGTGCCATCAGTTTACTAGCGGATCCTAGCACAGATACGCAGTATTTT
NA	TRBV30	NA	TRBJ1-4	CAWSVMGRTDNEKLFF	TGTGCCTGGAGTGTAATGGGACGGACGGATAATGAAAAACTGTTTTTT
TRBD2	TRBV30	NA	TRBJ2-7	CAWGGLAGEVQYF	TGTGCCTGGGGGGGACTAGCGGGAGAGGTGCAGTACTTC
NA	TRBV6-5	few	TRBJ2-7	CASSYTLPGATYEQYF	TGTGCCAGCAGTTACACACTTCCGGGGGCAACCTACGAGCAGTACTTC
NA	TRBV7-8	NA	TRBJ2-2	CASSSQTGPTGELFF	TGTGCCAGCAGCTCCCAGACGGGTCCCACCGGGGAGCTGTTTTTT
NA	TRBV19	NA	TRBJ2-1	CASNLQGFDEQFF	TGTGCCAGTAACCTCCAGGGGTTTGATGAGCAGTTCTTC
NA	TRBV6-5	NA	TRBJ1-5	CASTDTGLGQPQHF	TGTGCCAGCACCGACACTGGGTTAGGACAGCCCCAGCATTTT